This T cell receptor beta chain was identified during a study of T cell repertoires in cytomegalovirus infection. Whole-study context: Public TCR beta signature analysis indicated the presence of both CMV infection and matching HLA type.

TCRdb used MiXCR to reprocess the reads, holding one entry per CDR3 protein. The sample records about 100,000 distinct CDR3 sequences, 16% being singletons. This clonotype was observed a few times. Germline V gene lookup returns CDR1 SGHTA and CDR2 FQGNSA. The CDR3 extends over 13 amino acids. V shed 7 bases and J shed 3 bases, with 13 bases lying between them. This clonotype was sampled from a human donor in good health (CMV status not recorded). Some clones in this sample may be carry-over from other donors' samples. Sequencing input: PBMCs. The V and J genes are TRBV7-2 and TRBJ2-7; weak D call: TRBD2 (5 bases). The CDR3 coding sequence is TGTGCCAGCACTGTGAGGGCCAGCTACGAGCAGTACTTC. Translation gives CASTVRASYEQYF.